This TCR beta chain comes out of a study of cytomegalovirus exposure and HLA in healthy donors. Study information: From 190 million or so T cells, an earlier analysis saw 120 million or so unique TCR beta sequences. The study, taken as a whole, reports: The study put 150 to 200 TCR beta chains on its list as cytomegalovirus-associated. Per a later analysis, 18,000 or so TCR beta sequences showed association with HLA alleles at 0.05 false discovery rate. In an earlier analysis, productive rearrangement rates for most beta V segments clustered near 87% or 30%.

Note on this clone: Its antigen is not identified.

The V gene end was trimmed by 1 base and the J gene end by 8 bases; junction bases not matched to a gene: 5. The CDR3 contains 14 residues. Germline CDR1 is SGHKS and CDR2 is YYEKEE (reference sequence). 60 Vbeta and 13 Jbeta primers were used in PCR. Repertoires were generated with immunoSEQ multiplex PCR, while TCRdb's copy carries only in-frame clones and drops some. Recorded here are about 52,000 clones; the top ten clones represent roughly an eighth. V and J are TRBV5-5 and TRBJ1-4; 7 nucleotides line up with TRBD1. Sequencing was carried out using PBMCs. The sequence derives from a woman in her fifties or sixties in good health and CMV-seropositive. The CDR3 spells CASSLWTGGEKLFF. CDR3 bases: TGTGCCAGCAGCTTGTGGACAGGTGGGGAAAAACTGTTTTTT.